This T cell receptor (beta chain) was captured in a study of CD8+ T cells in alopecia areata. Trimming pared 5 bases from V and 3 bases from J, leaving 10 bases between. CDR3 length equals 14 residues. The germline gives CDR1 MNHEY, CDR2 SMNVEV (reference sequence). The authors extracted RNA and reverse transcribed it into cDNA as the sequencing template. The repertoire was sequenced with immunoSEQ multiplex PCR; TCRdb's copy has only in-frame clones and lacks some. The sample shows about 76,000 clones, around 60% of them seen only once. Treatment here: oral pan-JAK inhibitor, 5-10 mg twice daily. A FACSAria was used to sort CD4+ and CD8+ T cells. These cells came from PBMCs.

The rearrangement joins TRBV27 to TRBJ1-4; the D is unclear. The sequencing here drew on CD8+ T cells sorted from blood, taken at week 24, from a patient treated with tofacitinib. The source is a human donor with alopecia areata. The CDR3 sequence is CASSQFMANEKLFF. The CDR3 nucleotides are TGTGCCAGCAGTCAATTCATGGCTAATGAAAAACTGTTTTTT. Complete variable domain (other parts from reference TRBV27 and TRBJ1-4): EAQVTQNPRYLITVTGKKLTVTCSQNMNHEYMSWYRQDPGLGLRQIYYSMNVEVTDKGDVPEGYKVSRKEKRNFPLILESPSPNQTSLYFCASSQFMANEKLFFGSGTQLSVL.